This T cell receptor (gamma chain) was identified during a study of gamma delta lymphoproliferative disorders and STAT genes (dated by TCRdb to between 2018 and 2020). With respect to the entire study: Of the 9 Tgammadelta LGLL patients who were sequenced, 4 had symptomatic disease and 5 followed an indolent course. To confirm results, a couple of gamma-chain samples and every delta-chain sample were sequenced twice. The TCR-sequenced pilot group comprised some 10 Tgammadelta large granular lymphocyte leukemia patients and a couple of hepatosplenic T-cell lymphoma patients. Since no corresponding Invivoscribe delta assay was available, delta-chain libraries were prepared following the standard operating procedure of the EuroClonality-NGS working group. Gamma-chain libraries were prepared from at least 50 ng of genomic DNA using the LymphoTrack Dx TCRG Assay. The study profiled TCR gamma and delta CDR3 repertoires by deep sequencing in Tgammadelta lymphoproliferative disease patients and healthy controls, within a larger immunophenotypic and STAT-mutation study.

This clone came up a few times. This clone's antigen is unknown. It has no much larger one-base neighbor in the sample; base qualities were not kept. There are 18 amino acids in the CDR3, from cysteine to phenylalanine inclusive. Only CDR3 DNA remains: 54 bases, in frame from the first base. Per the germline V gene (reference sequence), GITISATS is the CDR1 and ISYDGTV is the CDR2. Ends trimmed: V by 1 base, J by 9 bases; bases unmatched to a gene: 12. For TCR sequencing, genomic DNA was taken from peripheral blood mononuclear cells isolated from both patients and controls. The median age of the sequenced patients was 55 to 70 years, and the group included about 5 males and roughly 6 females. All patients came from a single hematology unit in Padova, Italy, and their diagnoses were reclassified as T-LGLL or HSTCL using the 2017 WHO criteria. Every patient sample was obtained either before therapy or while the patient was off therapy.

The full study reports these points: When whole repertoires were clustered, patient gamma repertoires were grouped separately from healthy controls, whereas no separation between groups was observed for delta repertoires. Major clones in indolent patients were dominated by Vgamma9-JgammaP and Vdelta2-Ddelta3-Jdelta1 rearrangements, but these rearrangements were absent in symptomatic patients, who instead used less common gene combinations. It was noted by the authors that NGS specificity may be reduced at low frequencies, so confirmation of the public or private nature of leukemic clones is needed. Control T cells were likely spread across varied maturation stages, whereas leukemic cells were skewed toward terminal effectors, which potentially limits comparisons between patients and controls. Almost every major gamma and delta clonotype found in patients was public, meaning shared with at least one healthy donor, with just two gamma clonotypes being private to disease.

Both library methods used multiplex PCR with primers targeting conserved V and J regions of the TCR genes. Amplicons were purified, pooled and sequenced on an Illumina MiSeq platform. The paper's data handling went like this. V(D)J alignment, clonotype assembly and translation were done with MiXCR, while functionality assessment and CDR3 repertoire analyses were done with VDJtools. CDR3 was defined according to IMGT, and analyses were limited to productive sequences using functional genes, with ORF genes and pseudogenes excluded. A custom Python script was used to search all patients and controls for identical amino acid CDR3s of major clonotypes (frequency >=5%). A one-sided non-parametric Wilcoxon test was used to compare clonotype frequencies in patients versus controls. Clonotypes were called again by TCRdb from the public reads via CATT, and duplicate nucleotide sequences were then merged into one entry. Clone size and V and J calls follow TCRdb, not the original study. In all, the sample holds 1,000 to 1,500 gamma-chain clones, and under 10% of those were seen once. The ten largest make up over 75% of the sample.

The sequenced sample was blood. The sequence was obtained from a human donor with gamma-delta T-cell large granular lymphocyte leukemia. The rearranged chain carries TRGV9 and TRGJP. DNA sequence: TGTGCCTTGTGGGAGGTTTTAACGCTAAGGTTGGGCAAAAAAATCAAGGTATTT. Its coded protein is CALWEVLTLRLGKKIKVF.